The 20 T cell receptor beta chains in this list originate from one sample, sequenced in a study of T cell repertoires in cytomegalovirus infection. MiXCR was run by TCRdb on the reads, yielding one entry per CDR3 protein. The table lists tens of thousands of distinct CDR3 sequences, roughly a fifth of them singletons. Their antigen targets remain unknown. The source was CD8+ T cells from cultured PBMCs, collected from culture after CMV antigen stimulation. All receptors derive from a human donor in good health (CMV status not recorded). Some clones in this sample may be carry-over from other donors' samples.

This clonotype was seen a few times. This rearrangement joins TRBV7-2 to TRBJ2-2, with TRBD2 matching over 7 bases. This CDR3 has 14 residues. Germline assignment: CDR1 SGHTA and CDR2 FQGNSA. Trimming removed 6 bases from V and 5 bases from J; junction bases left unmatched: 6. The CDR3 DNA sequence: TGTGCCAGCAGATGGAGCGGGGAAACCGGGGAGCTGTTTTTT. It specifies CASRWSGETGELFF.

This rearrangement joins TRBV4-1 to TRBJ1-5; D not resolved. This CDR3 is 16 amino acids long. Trimming took 4 bases from V and 1 from J, leaving 14 bases between them. From germline, CDR1 is MGHRA and CDR2 YSYEKL. The CDR3 DNA reads as TGCGCCAGCAGCCGCGAGGAGGGCGTGAGCAATCAGCCCCAGCATTTT. Protein: CASSREEGVSNQPQHF.

The V and J genes are TRBV6-1 and TRBJ2-3; TRBD2 matches 8 bases. There are 17 residues in the CDR3. The germline gives CDR1 MNHNS, CDR2 SASEGT. V shed 2 bases, J shed 2 bases, and the junction held 9 bases outside the gene matches. DNA for the CDR3: TGTGCCAGCAGTGAAAAGAGAGCGGGGGTTTACACAGATACGCAGTATTTT. Its protein is CASSEKRAGVYTDTQYF.

This clonotype occurred a few times. Written as DNA, the CDR3 is TGTGCCAGCAGTGAAATCCGGGGGCGCGAGACTGAAGCTTTCTTT. Protein: CASSEIRGRETEAFF. This chain connects TRBV25-1 to TRBJ1-1, with D maybe TRBD1 (6 bases). Trimming stripped 2 bases from V and 5 bases from J, with 15 bases between. The CDR3 runs to 15 residues. Germline values: CDR1 MGHDK, CDR2 SYGVNS.

The chain couples TRBV7-2 to TRBJ2-1, with a weak D call TRBD1 (5 bases). V lost 6 bases to trimming and J lost 6 bases, with 9 bases between them. The germline CDR1 and CDR2 sequences are SGHTA and FQGNSA. The CDR3 extends over 12 amino acids. This CDR3 is CASSLRGNEQFF. The CDR3 DNA reads TGTGCCAGCAGTTTAAGGGGCAATGAGCAGTTCTTC.

As to this clonotype: The CDR3 carries no conserved terminal phenylalanine or tryptophan, so it likely arises from a read error. The chain joins TRBV6-2 or TRBV6-3 to TRBJ1-2; 9 bases align to TRBD1. V lost 7 bases and J lost 7; bases outside the gene matches: 16. The CDR3 is 16 amino acids. Germline CDR1 and CDR2: MNHEY and SVGEGT. As DNA, the CDR3 is TGTGCCAGCAAGAACCGGGACAGGGATTTGTTGAGTGGCTACACCTTA. Amino acids: CASKNRDRDLLSGYTL.

J is TRBJ2-7 and V is TRBV7-6; tentative D call: TRBD2 (6 bases). Germline CDR1 is SGHVS and CDR2 is FNYEAQ. The ends were cut back, 1 base at V and 2 bases at J, with 9 bases in the middle. The length of the CDR3 is 14 residues. CDR3 nucleotides: TGTGCCAGCAGCTTAGGGGGGGTTACCTACGAGCAGTACTTC. As protein: CASSLGGVTYEQYF.

This clonotype was counted a few times. The genes are TRBV11-2 and TRBJ1-5; D gene ambiguous. V lost 0 bases, J lost 0 bases, and 6 bases lay in between. Germline CDR1 reads SGHAT; CDR2 reads FQNNGV. CDR3 length: 15 residues. In DNA form, the CDR3 reads TGTGCCAGCAGCTTAGAGGGGTATAGCAATCAGCCCCAGCATTTT. This encodes CASSLEGYSNQPQHF.

This clonotype was detected a few times. The V and J genes are TRBV19 and TRBJ1-2, with D perhaps matching TRBD1 (5 bases). The CDR3 contains 15 residues. The germline CDR1 and CDR2 sequences are LNHDA and SQIVND (reference sequence). The V end lost 4 bases, the J end lost 2 bases, and 14 bases lay between the germline ends. The CDR3 reads CASSTREGRNYGYTF. CDR3 bases: TGTGCCAGTAGTACCCGAGAGGGGCGAAACTATGGCTACACCTTC. The variable domain in full, completed from reference TRBV19 and TRBJ1-2, reads DGGITQSPKYLFRKEGQNVTLSCEQNLNHDAMYWYRQDPGQGLRLIYYSQIVNDFQKGDIAEGYSVSREKKESFPLTVTSAQKNPTAFYLCASSTREGRNYGYTFGSGTRLTVV.

This clonotype was detected ten times or more. The junction shows a germline mismatch at one end, possibly a read error. J is TRBJ2-1 and V is TRBV7-6, with D possibly matching TRBD1 (6 bases). Looked up from germline, CDR1 is SGHVS and CDR2 is FNYEAQ. The CDR3 sequence is 14 residues long. As DNA, the CDR3 is TGTGCCAGCAGCCTAGCACAGGGAAGGAATGAGCAGTTCTTC. Translation: CASSLAQGRNEQFF. Full variable domain (remainder filled in from reference TRBV7-6 and TRBJ2-1): GAGVSQSPRYKVTKRGQDVALRCDPISGHVSLYWYRQALGQGPEFLTYFNYEAQQDKSGLPNDRFSAERPEGSISTLTIQRTEQRDSAMYRCASSLAQGRNEQFFGPGTRLTVL.

This chain uses TRBV7-2 with TRBJ1-3; D is unresolved. Trimming shortened V by 4 bases and J by 4 bases, and 14 bases separated the two germline ends. The CDR3 runs to 15 residues. Germline CDR1 is SGHTA and CDR2 is FQGNSA. The CDR3 coding sequence is TGTGCCAGCAGCTCGACCACGTTTGGGGGAAACACCATATATTTT. It specifies CASSSTTFGGNTIYF.

The chain has TRBV12-3 or TRBV12-4 and TRBJ1-1, with D possibly being TRBD1 (5 bases). CDR3 size: 10 residues. V was cut by 6 bases and J by 11 bases, with 10 bases left in between. The CDR3 loop is CASRGGVAFF. As DNA, the CDR3 is TGTGCCAGCAGAGGAGGGGTCGCTTTCTTT.

The chain couples TRBV6-6 to TRBJ2-1, with 9 bases aligning to TRBD1. The CDR3 extends over 19 amino acids. In germline, CDR1 is MNHNY, CDR2 SVGAGI (reference sequence). V trimming: 0 bases; J trimming: 4 bases; junction bases outside the gene matches: 13. The CDR3 loop reads CASSYSPTGTGIFYNEQFF. The CDR3 region has the DNA TGTGCCAGCAGTTACTCGCCTACCGGGACAGGGATCTTTTACAATGAGCAGTTCTTC.

The chain is built from TRBV7-6 and TRBJ2-7; perhaps D is TRBD1 or TRBD2 (5 bases each). The V and J ends lost 3 bases and 2 bases respectively, with 8 bases between them. The CDR3 has 13 residues. CDR1 is SGHVS and CDR2 is FNYEAQ in the germline V gene. The CDR3 DNA reads TGTGCCAGCAGCTTCGGGACGGCCTACGAGCAGTACTTC. It is translated as CASSFGTAYEQYF.

This chain connects TRBV7-2 to TRBJ2-7; 7 bases fit TRBD2. With V trimmed by 4 bases and J by 2 bases, 11 bases remained unmatched. The CDR3 contains 16 residues. Germline assignment: CDR1 SGHTA and CDR2 FQGNSA. DNA for the CDR3: TGTGCCAGCAGCTGGGCGGGGGTCCAGGGTCCCTACGAGCAGTACTTC. Amino acid sequence: CASSWAGVQGPYEQYF.

The chain couples TRBV7-8 to TRBJ2-3; TRBD2 aligns across 8 bases. CDR1 is SGHVS, CDR2 FQNEAQ, per germline. The V gene end was trimmed by 8 bases and the J gene end by 2 bases; junction bases not matched to a gene: 9. The CDR3 length is 15 residues. DNA of the CDR3: TGTGCCAGCGGGTGGGGTAGCGGGAACACAGATACGCAGTATTTT. It encodes CASGWGSGNTDTQYF.

This clonotype was counted only a few times. This chain connects TRBV6-1 to TRBJ1-6, with D hard to call. Germline CDR1 and CDR2: MNHNS and SASEGT. The CDR3 covers 14 residues. Trimming stripped 6 bases from V and 0 bases from J, with 6 bases between. In nucleotides, the CDR3 is TGTGCCAGCAGAGGACTCTCCTATAATTCACCCCTCCACTTT. This codes for CASRGLSYNSPLHF.

This clonotype turned up a few times. The chain has TRBV4-1 and TRBJ1-1, with TRBD1 as a possible D gene (5 bases). The germline V gene has CDR1 MGHRA and CDR2 YSYEKL. There are 16 residues in the CDR3. The V end lost 4 bases, the J end lost 4 bases, and 19 bases lay between the germline ends. The CDR3 region is CASSPSLQGWATEAFF. The CDR3 DNA follows: TGCGCCAGCAGCCCTAGCCTCCAGGGCTGGGCCACTGAAGCTTTCTTT.

The chain uses TRBV7-9 and TRBJ2-7, with 10 bases fitting TRBD1. This CDR3 has 14 amino acids. Looked up from germline, CDR1 is SEHNR and CDR2 is FQNEAQ (reference sequence). With 5 bases clipped from V and 5 bases from J, the junction kept 6 bases outside the gene matches. The CDR3 DNA reads as TGTGCCAGCAGCGCGTGGACAGGGGGGCACGAGCAGTACTTC. This codes for CASSAWTGGHEQYF.

The rearrangement uses TRBV28 and TRBJ1-2; D perhaps matches TRBD1 (6 bases). CDR1 is MDHEN and CDR2 is SYDVKM in the germline V gene. Trimming pared 4 bases from V and 7 bases from J, leaving 16 bases between. This CDR3 has 14 amino acids. The CDR3 sequence: CASSSPTGYPGYTF. CDR3 sequence (DNA): TGTGCCAGCAGTTCGCCTACAGGGTACCCTGGCTACACCTTC.